The subject of this entry is one T cell receptor beta chain. The antigen is not known. V lost 5 bases and J lost 11; bases outside the gene matches: 21. This CDR3 region has 18 residues. The V gene's germline CDR1 is SGHTA and CDR2 FQGNSA. These data originate in a study of post-analysis software for immune sequencing data. General study findings and limits: A significant reduction in normalized Chao1 diversity was observed in multiple sclerosis patients versus controls. Comparison of patients with controls showed a handful of TRBV segments more frequent in patients, TRBV5-6, TRBV5-1 and TRBV20-1 among them.

Unique molecular identifiers were present in the TCR beta cDNA libraries. One entry per CDR3 protein, called by TCRdb with MiXCR from the PCR reads. The sample contains more than 350,000 distinct CDR3 sequences, 39% of which appear only once. The TCR sequence derives from a girl aged 2 to 10 with multiple sclerosis. The material sequenced was blood. The rearrangement joins TRBV7-2 to TRBJ2-5, with 12 positions matching TRBD2. DNA of the CDR3: TGTGCCAGCAGCCGGCCTCTAGCGGGAGGGCCCAAGAGGAATGAGCAGTACTTC. It specifies CASSRPLAGGPKRNEQYF. The full variable domain, completed using reference TRBV7-2 and TRBJ2-5, is GAGVSQSPSNKVTEKGKDVELRCDPISGHTALYWYRQSLGQGLEFLIYFQGNSAPDKSGLPSDRFSAERTGGSVSTLTIQRTQQEDSAVYLCASSRPLAGGPKRNEQYFGPGTRLLVL.